This paragraph reports one TCR beta chain. The target antigen is unknown. Primers: 60 Vbeta forward and 13 Jbeta reverse. Measured with immunoSEQ multiplex PCR; TCRdb has only the in-frame clones, and not every one. The sample carries around 150,000 clones, about four fifths recorded once. The germline CDR1 and CDR2 sequences are SGDLS and YYNGEE. V lost 0 bases and J lost 4, with 14 bases in between. The CDR3 is 17 amino acids. The data belong to a study of cytomegalovirus exposure and HLA in healthy donors. Study information: Out of roughly 170 million T cells, an earlier analysis found fewer than 140 million unique TCR beta sequences in total. The study, taken as a whole, reports: Most likely, a cluster of highly shared sequence variants arose as a sequencing artifact. Through in vitro validation, three CMV-associated chains were shown to be specific for CMV antigens.

The V gene is TRBV9, the J gene TRBJ2-6, with D maybe TRBD2 (6 bases). The sample was PBMCs. The sequence derives from a man aged 40-55 years in good health and CMV-seropositive. The CDR3 spells CASSVGAGTLGANVLTF. The CDR3 nucleotides are TGTGCCAGCAGCGTAGGGGCAGGGACTCTCGGGGCCAACGTCCTGACTTTC.